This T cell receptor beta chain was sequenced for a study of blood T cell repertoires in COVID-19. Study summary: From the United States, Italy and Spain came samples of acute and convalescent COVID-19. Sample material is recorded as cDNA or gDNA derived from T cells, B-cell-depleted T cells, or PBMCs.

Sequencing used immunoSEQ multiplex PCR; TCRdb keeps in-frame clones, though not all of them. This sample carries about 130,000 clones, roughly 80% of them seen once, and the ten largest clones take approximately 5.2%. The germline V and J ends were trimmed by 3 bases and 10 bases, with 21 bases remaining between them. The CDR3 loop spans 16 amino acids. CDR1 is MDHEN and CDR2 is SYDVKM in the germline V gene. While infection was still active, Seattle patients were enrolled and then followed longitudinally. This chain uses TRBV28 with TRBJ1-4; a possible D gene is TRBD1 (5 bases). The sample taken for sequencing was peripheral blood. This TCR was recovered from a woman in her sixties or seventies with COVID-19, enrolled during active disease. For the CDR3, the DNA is TGTGCCAGCAGTTTCCCTGAATTTTCGGGGGTCGGAAAACTGTTTTTT. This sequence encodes CASSFPEFSGVGKLFF.